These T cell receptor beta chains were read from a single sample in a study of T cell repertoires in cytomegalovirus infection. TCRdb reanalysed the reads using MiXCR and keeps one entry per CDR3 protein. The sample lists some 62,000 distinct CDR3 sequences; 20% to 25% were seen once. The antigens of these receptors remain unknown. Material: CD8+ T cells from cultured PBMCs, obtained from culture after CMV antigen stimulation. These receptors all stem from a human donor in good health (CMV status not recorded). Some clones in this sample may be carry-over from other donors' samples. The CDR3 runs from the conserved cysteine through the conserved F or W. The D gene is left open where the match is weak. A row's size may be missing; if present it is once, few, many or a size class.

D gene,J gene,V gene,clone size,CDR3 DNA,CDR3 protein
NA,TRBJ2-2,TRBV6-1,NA,TGTGCCAGCAGAAAACAGGGAAACGGGGAGCTGTTTTTT,CASRKQGNGELFF
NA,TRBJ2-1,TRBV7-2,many,TGTGCCAGCAGCTTTAGCCGGGTCTTGAATGAGCAGTTCTTC,CASSFSRVLNEQFF
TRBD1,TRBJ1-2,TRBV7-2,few,TGTACCAGCAGCTTATCCCCTCGGACAGGGGCCGACTATGGCTACACCTTC,CTSSLSPRTGADYGYTF
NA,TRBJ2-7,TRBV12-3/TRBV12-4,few,TGTGCCAGCAGTTCATGGGGGGACGCTAGCTTCTCCTACGAGCAGTACTTC,CASSSWGDASFSYEQYF
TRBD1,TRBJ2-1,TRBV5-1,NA,TGCGCCAGCAGCCAGGGGACAGGGGATGAGCAGTTCTTC,CASSQGTGDEQFF
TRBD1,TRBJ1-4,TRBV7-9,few,TGTGCCAGCAGGGAAACAGGGGGACTCAATGAAAAACTGTTTTTT,CASRETGGLNEKLFF
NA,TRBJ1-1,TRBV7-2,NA,TGTGCCAGCAGCACAGCCAAGGACACTGAAGCTTTCTTT,CASSTAKDTEAFF
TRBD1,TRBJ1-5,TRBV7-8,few,TGTGCCAGCAGCACCCTAGAGGGGACAGAAATCCGCAATCAGCCCCAGCATTTT,CASSTLEGTEIRNQPQHF
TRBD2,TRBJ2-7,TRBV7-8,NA,TGTGCCAGCAGCTCTGACATAACGGGGGGAGGGCAAGAGCAGTACTTC,CASSSDITGGGQEQYF
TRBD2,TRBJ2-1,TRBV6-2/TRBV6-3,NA,TGTGCCAGCAGTTATGAAGCGGGGGGGCCCCACAATGAGCAGTTCTTC,CASSYEAGGPHNEQFF
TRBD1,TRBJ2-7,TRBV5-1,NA,TGCGCCAGCAGCTTGGAGCCCCCGGGACAGGGGTTTTACGAGCAGTACTTC,CASSLEPPGQGFYEQYF
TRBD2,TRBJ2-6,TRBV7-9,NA,TGTGCCAGCAGCTTAGAAGCCAGCGGGGCTAACGTCCTGACTTTC,CASSLEASGANVLTF
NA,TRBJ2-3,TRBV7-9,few,TGTGCCAGCAGCCCATGGGGACAAGGCACAGATACGCAGTATTTT,CASSPWGQGTDTQYF
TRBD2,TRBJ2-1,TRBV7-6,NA,TGTGCCAGCAGCTCCCCTCTGGGGGAGGGTGAGCAGTTCTTC,CASSSPLGEGEQFF
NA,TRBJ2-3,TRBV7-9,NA,TGTGCCAGCAGCTTAGTCGACGGGGCTTCTAGCACAGATACGCAGTATTTT,CASSLVDGASSTDTQYF
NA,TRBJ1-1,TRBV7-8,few,TGTGCCAGCAGCTTATATCGCCAGGGCACTGAAGCTTTCTTT,CASSLYRQGTEAFF
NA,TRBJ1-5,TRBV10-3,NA,TGTGCCATCAGTGACGAAAACAATCAGCCCCAGCATTTT,CAISDENNQPQHF
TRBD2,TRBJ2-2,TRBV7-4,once,TGTGCCAGCAGCAAGACTAGCGGGGGCCCTAACACCGGGGAGCTGTTTTTT,CASSKTSGGPNTGELFF
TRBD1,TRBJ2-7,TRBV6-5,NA,TGTGCCAGCAGTTACTCAGGGACAGGGGGCGAGCAGTACTTC,CASSYSGTGGEQYF
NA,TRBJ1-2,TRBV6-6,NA,TGTGCCAGCAGTTACGGGTTATGGTATGGCTACACCTTC,CASSYGLWYGYTF
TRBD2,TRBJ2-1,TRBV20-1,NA,TGCAGTGCTACGTCTAGCGGGGGGGATCTTAACAATGAGCAGTTCTTC,CSATSSGGDLNNEQFF
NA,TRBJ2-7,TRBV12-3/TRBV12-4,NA,TGTGCAGTGCAGGGCGGGGCGTTCTACGAGCAGTACTTC,CAVQGGAFYEQYF
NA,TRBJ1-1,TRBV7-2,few,TGTGCCAGCAGCTTAGCGGGGGAATTGAACACTGAAGCTTTCTTT,CASSLAGELNTEAFF
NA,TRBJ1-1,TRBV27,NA,TGTGCCAGCAGTTCTAGGGGGAGGACAGTGGCTTTCTTT,CASSSRGRTVAFF
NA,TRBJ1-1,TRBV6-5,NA,TGTGCCAGCAGTTACTCTGCAACGATGAACACTGAAGCTTTCTTT,CASSYSATMNTEAFF
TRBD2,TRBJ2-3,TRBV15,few,TGTGCCACCAGCAGAGATCTCGCTAGCGGATTCACAGATACGCAGTATTTT,CATSRDLASGFTDTQYF
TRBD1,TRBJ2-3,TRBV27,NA,TGTGCCAGCAGTTTATACAGGGGTGGGGGCACAGATACGCAGTATTTT,CASSLYRGGGTDTQYF
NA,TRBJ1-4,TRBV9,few,TGTGCCAGCAGCGTAGGGCCGAATGAAAAACTGTTTTTT,CASSVGPNEKLFF
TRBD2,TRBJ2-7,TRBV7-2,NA,TGTGCCAGCTGCGGGGGACTAGCGGGATCCTACGAGCAGTACTTC,CASCGGLAGSYEQYF
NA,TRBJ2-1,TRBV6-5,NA,TGTGCCAGCAGGTCCCCCGGTAATGAGCAGTTCTTC,CASRSPGNEQFF
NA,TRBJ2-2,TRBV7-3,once,TGTGCCAGCAGCTTAACACTAGCTTCGAACACCGGGGAGCTGTTTTTT,CASSLTLASNTGELFF
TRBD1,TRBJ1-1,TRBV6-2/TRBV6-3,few,TGTGCCAGCAGTTGGGGGACAGGGGGCTTAATGAACACTGAAGCTTTCTTT,CASSWGTGGLMNTEAFF
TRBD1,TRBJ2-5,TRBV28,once,TGTGCCAGCAACCCGGGACAGGGGCTGGGAGAGACCCAGTACTTC,CASNPGQGLGETQYF
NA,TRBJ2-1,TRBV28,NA,TGTGCCAGCAGTCCAGGTGGGGAAGCCTACAATGAGCAGTTCTTC,CASSPGGEAYNEQFF
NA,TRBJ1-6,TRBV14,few,TGTGCCAGCAGCCACGAGGTAGCCTCACCCCTCCACTTT,CASSHEVASPLHF
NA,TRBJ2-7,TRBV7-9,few,TGTGCCAGCAGGGCCCCCGGGTTCTCCTACGAGCAGTACTTC,CASRAPGFSYEQYF
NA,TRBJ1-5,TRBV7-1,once,TGTGCCAGCAGCTCTACCGAGGAGATTAGCAATCAGCCCCAGCATTTT,CASSSTEEISNQPQHF
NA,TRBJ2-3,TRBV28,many,TGTGCCAGCAGCGTACAGACAACTAGCACAGATACGCAGTATTTT,CASSVQTTSTDTQYF
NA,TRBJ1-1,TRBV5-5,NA,TGTGCCAGCACCCCGGGGGACACTGAAGCTTTCTTT,CASTPGDTEAFF
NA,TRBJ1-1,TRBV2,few,TGTGCCAGCAGTGAAGACGACACGAACACTGAAGCTTTCTTT,CASSEDDTNTEAFF
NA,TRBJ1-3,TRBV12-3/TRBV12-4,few,TGTGCCAGCAGATATCGGAACACCATATATTTT,CASRYRNTIYF
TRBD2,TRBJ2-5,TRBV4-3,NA,TGCGCCAGCAGCCAAGATCGATTCCTAGCGGGACCCCTAAGGGCCCAGTACTTC,CASSQDRFLAGPLRAQYF
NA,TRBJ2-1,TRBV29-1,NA,TGCAGCGTTGAGGGTAGGGCTGAGCAGTTCTTC,CSVEGRAEQFF
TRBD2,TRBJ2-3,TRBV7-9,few,TGTGCCAGCAGCTCGGAGCGGGGGGCTATACGGCGCACAGATACGCAGTATTTT,CASSSERGAIRRTDTQYF
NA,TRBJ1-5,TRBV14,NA,TGTGCCAGCAGCCCTCTCCTAACCGGGACACGAAATCAGCCCCAGCATTTT,CASSPLLTGTRNQPQHF
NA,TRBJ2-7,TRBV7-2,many,TGTGCCAGCAGCTTAGACGGACTTTCCGACGAGCAGTACTTC,CASSLDGLSDEQYF
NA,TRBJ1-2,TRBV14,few,TGTGCCAGCAGCCAAGTCCCGGGACTGAACTACTATGGCTACACCTTC,CASSQVPGLNYYGYTF
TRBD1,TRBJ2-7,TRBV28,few,TGTGCCAGCAGTTACCCCTACCGGGACAGGGGATTTTACGAGCAGTACTTC,CASSYPYRDRGFYEQYF
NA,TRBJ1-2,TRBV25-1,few,TGTGCCAGCAGGGGGGCCGAAGCCTACACCTTC,CASRGAEAYTF
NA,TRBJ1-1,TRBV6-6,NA,TGTGCCAGCAGTTACGGTCAGTCCCCTATTCACACTGAAGCTTTCTTT,CASSYGQSPIHTEAFF
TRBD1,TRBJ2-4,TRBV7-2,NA,TGTGCCAGCAGCTTAGGGAGGCGACAGGGGCTAAACATTCAGTACTTC,CASSLGRRQGLNIQYF
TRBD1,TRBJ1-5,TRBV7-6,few,TGTGCCAGCAGCCCCGGGATGGCAGGGGGCGAAGGCCATCAGCCCCAGCATTTT,CASSPGMAGGEGHQPQHF
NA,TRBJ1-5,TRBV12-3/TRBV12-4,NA,TGTGCCAGCAGGGGAGTTCGTAGCAATCAGCCCCAGCATTTT,CASRGVRSNQPQHF
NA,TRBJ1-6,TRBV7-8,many,TGTGCCAGCAGCCCTTTTTTGACGGCTAAGGATTCACCCCTCCACTTT,CASSPFLTAKDSPLHF
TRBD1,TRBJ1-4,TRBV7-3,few,TGTGCCAGCAGCGCCGGACAGGCAACTAATAAAAAACTGTTTTTT,CASSAGQATNKKLFF
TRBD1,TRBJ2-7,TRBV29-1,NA,TGCAGCGTTTGGACAGGGGTCCGCGGCGGATACGGGCAGTACTTC,CSVWTGVRGGYGQYF
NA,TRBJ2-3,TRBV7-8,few,TGTGCCAGCAGCCCCCGCGGGGATACGCAGTATTTT,CASSPRGDTQYF
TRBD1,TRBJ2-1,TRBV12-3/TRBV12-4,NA,TGTGCCACCGGGGGACAGGCCTCCTACAATGAGCAGTTCTTC,CATGGQASYNEQFF
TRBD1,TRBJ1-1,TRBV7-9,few,TGTGCCAGCAGTACAGGGGTGATAGGGTCTGAAGCTTTCTTT,CASSTGVIGSEAFF